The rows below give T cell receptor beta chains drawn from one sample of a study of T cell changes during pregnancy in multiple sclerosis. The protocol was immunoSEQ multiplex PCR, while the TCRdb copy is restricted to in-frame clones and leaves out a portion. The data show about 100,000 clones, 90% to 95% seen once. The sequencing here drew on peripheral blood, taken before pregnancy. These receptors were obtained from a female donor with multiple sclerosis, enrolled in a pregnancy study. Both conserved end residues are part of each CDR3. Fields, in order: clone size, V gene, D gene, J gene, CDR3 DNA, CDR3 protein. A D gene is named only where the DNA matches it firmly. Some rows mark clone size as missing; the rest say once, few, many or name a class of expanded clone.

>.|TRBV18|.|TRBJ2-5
TGTGCCAGCTCACCATTTGGAGAAGAGACCCAGTACTTC
CASSPFGEETQYF
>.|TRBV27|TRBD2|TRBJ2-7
TGTGCCAGCAGTTTGACTAGCGGGAGTTACGAGCAGTACTTC
CASSLTSGSYEQYF
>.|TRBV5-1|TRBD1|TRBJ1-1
TGCGCCAGCAGCTTGGAGGCAGGGGGTGAAGCTTTCTTT
CASSLEAGGEAFF
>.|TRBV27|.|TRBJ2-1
TGTGCCAGCAGTTTATGGGCCGGCGGGATCGATGAGCAGTTCTTC
CASSLWAGGIDEQFF
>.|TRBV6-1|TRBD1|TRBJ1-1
TGTGCCAGCGGCACCTCGACAGGGCTAAACACTGAAGCTTTCTTT
CASGTSTGLNTEAFF
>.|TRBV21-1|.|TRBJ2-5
TGTGCCAGCAGCAAAGCTTACAGGGGGCGAGGAGCGTCGGAGACCCAGTACTTC
CASSKAYRGRGASETQYF
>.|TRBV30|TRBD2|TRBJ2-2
TGTGCCTGGAGCGTTACTAGCGGGAGGGACGGCACCGGGGAGCTGTTTTTT
CAWSVTSGRDGTGELFF
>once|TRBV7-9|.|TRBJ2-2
TGTGCCAGCAGCCCCGTGGAACTAGCACTGTTAGCCGGGGAGCTGTTTTTT
CASSPVELALLAGELFF
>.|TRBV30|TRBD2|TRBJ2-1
TGTGCCTGGAGTGCTAGCGGGAGTAATGAGCAGTTCTTC
CAWSASGSNEQFF
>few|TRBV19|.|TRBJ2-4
TGTGCCAGTAGTAACGAGGGAGGAACTTTGAACATTCAGTACTTC
CASSNEGGTLNIQYF
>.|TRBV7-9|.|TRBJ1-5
TGTGCCAGCAGCCCTTACCCAGACAGTAATCAGCCCCAGCATTTT
CASSPYPDSNQPQHF
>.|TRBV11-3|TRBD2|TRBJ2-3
TGTGCCAGCAGCTTATACACGGGAGGGGGAGATACGCAGTATTTT
CASSLYTGGGDTQYF
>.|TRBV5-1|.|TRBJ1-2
TGCGCCAGCAGTACGGGGGACCGACCCTTCTATGGCTACACCTTC
CASSTGDRPFYGYTF
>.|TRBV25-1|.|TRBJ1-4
TGTGCCAGCAGTCCTGGGTGGCAGGTTGAAAAACTGTTTTTT
CASSPGWQVEKLFF
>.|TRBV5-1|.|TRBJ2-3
TGCGCCAGCAGCTTGCAGCGGCGCACAGATACGCAGTATTTT
CASSLQRRTDTQYF
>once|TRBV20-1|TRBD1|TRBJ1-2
TGCAGTGCAGGGACAGGGAGCGGCTACACCTTC
CSAGTGSGYTF
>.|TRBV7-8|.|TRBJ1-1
TGTGCCAGCAGCGCGGGGTTGAACACTGAAGCTTTCTTT
CASSAGLNTEAFF
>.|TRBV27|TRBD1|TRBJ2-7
TGTGCCAGCAGTTACCAGGGGGTTAAAGAGCAGTACTTC
CASSYQGVKEQYF
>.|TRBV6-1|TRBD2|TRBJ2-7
TGTGCCAGCAGTACACAGGATTTTACGGGGGGCGAGCAGTACTTC
CASSTQDFTGGEQYF
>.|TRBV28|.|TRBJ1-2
TGTGCCAGCAGTCCCCCTCTCGCCCTGAGGGGCTACACCTTC
CASSPPLALRGYTF
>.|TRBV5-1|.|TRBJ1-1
TGCGCCAGCAGCAGGTCAGGGGTTGTCACTGAAGCTTTCTTT
CASSRSGVVTEAFF
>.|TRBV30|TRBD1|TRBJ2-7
TGTGCCTGGCGGGGGACAGGTTTTTACGAGCAGTACTTC
CAWRGTGFYEQYF
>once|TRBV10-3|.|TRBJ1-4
TGTGCCATCAGGACCGAGAGCGGGGAAAAACTGTTTTTT
CAIRTESGEKLFF
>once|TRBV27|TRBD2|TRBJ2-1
TGTGCCAGCAGCCCAGGGACTAGCGGGAGTAATGAGCAGTTCTTC
CASSPGTSGSNEQFF
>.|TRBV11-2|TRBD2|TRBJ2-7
TGTGCCAGCAGAAGTACCTTAGCGGAGCGGGGGATTTACGAGCAGTACTTC
CASRSTLAERGIYEQYF
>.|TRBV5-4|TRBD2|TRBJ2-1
TGTGCCAGCAGCCCCGGGACTAGCGGGAGGAATGGCGATGAGCAGTTCTTC
CASSPGTSGRNGDEQFF
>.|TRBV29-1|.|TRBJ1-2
TGCAGCGTTCCCCGGGACACTTATAACTATGGCTACACCTTC
CSVPRDTYNYGYTF
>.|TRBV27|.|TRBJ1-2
TGTGCCAGCAGTTTATTCGCGGCAGGGGCCTATGGCTACACCTTC
CASSLFAAGAYGYTF
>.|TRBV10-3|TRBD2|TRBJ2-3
TGTGCCATCAGTGAGTCCGGGACTAGCGGGAGGGTCACTACGGCAGATACGCAGTATTTT
CAISESGTSGRVTTADTQYF
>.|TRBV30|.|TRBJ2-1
TGTGCCTGGAGTGCCCAGGGTGATGAGCAGTTCTTC
CAWSAQGDEQFF
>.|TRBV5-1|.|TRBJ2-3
TGCGCCAGCAGCTTGGGACTAGATTCAGATACGCAGTATTTT
CASSLGLDSDTQYF
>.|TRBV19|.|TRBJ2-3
TGTGCCAGTAGTATAGCGGGGGCAGATACGCAGTATTTT
CASSIAGADTQYF
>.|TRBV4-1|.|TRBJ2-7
TGCGCCAGCAGCCAAGAACTTTTCTACGAGCAGTACTTC
CASSQELFYEQYF
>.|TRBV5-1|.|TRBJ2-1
TGCGCCAGCAGCTCCGGCCGGAGCTCCTACAATGAGCAGTTCTTC
CASSSGRSSYNEQFF
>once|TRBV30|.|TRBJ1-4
TGTGCCTGGATGTCAGTGAATAATGAAAAACTGTTTTTT
CAWMSVNNEKLFF
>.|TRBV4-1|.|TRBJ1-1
TGCGCCAGCAGCCAAGATCCCGTGGGGCCTGGGATGAACACTGAAGCTTTCTTT
CASSQDPVGPGMNTEAFF
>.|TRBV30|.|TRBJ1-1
TGTGCCTGGAAGAAACGGGGGAACACTGAAGCTTTCTTT
CAWKKRGNTEAFF
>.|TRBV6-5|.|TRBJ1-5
TGTGCCAGCAGTAGTACAGGGAATCAGCCCCAGCATTTT
CASSSTGNQPQHF